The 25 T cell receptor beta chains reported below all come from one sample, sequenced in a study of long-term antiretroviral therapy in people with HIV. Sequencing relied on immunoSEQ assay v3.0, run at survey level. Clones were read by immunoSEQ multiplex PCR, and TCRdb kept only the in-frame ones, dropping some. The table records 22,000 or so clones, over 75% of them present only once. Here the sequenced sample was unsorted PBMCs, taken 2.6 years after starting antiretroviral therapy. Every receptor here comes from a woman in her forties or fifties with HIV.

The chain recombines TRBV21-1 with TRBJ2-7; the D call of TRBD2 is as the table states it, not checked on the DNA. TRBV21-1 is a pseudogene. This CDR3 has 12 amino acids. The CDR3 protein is CASSKGGEEQYF. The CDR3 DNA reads TGTGCCAGCAGCAAAGGGGGAGAGGAGCAGTACTTC.

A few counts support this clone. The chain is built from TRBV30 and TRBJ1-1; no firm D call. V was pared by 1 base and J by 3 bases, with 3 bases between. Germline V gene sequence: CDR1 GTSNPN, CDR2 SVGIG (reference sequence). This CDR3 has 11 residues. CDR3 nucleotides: TGTGCCTGGAGTGACTACACTGAAGCTTTCTTT. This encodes CAWSDYTEAFF.

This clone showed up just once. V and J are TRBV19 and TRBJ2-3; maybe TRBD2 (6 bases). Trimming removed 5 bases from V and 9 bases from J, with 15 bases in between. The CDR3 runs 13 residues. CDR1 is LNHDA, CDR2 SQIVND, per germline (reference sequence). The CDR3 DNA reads TGTGCCAGTAGTGGGGTAGCGGAGAAAACGCAGTATTTT. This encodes CASSGVAEKTQYF.

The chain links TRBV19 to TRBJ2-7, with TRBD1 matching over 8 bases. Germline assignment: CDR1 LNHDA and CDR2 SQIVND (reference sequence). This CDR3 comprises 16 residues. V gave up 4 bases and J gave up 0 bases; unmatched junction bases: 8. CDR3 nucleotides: TGTGCCAGTAGTAACCCCGGACAGGGCAGCTCCTACGAGCAGTACTTC. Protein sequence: CASSNPGQGSSYEQYF.

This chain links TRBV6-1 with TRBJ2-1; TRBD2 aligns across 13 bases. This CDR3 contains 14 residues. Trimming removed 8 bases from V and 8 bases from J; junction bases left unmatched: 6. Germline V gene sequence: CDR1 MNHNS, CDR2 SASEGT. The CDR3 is CASGYGLAGDEQFF. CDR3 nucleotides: TGTGCCAGCGGATACGGACTAGCGGGAGATGAGCAGTTCTTC.

CDR3 DNA sequence: TGTGCCAGCAGCTTCCGCAATCAGCCCCAGCATTTT. It yields the protein CASSFRNQPQHF. The chain employs TRBV7-2 and TRBJ1-5; D is undetermined. This CDR3 region has 12 residues. The V end was cut by 3 bases, the J end by 2 bases, with 2 bases between. CDR1 and CDR2 from the germline V gene are SGHTA and FQGNSA.

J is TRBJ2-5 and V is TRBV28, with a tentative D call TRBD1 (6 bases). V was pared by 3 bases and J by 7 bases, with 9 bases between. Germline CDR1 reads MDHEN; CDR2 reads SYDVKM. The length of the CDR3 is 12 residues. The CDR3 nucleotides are TGTGCCAGCAGTTTGCAACAGGGGACCCAGTACTTC. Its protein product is CASSLQQGTQYF.

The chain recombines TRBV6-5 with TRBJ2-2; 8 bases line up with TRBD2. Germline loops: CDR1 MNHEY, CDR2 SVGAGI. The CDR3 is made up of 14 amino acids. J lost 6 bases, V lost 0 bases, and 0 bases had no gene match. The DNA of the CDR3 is TGTGCCAGCAGTTACTCGCGGGGGGCCGGGGAGCTGTTTTTT. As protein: CASSYSRGAGELFF.

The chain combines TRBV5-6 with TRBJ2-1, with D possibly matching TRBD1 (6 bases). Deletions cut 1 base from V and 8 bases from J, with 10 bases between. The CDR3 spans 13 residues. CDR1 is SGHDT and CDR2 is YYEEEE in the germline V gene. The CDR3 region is CASSLRQVHEQFF. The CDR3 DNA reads TGTGCCAGCAGCTTGAGACAGGTACATGAGCAGTTCTTC.

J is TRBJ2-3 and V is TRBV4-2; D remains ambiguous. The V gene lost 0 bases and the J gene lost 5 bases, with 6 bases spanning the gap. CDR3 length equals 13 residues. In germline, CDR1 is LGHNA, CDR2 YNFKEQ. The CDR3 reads CASSQEPGDTQYF. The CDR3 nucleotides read TGTGCCAGCAGCCAAGAGCCCGGAGATACGCAGTATTTT.

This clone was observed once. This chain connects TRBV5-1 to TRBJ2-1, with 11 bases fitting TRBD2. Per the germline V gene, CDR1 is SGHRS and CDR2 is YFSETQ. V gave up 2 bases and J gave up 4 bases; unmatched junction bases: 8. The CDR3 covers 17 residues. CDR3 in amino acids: CASSFETTSGIYNEQFF. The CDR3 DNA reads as TGCGCCAGCAGCTTCGAAACGACTAGCGGGATTTACAATGAGCAGTTCTTC.

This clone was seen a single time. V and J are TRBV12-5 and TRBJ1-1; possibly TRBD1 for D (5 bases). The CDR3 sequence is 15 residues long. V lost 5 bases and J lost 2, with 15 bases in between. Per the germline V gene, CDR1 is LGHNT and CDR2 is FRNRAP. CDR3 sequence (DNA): TGTGCTAGTGGTCTTGGGGACGGTAAAAACACTGAAGCTTTCTTT. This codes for CASGLGDGKNTEAFF.

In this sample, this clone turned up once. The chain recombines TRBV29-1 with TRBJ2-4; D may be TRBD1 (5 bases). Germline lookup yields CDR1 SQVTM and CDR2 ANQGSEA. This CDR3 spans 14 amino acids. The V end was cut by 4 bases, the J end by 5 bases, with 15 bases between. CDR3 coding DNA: TGCAGCGTTGTGCCCAGAGACAGTCAAAACATTCAGTACTTC. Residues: CSVVPRDSQNIQYF.

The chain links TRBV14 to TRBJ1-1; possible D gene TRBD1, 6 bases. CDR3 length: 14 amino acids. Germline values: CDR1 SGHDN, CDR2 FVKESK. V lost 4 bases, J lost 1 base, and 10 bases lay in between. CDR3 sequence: CASSPTGQNTEAFF. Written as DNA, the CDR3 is TGTGCCAGCAGCCCGACAGGCCAGAACACTGAAGCTTTCTTT.

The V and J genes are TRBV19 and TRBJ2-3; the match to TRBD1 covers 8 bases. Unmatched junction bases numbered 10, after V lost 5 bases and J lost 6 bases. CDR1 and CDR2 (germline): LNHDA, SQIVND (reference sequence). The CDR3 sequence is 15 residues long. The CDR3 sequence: CASSDRGTGRDTQYF. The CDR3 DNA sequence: TGTGCCAGTAGTGACAGGGGAACAGGGAGGGATACGCAGTATTTT. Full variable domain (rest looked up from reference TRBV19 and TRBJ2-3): DGGITQSPKYLFRKEGQNVTLSCEQNLNHDAMYWYRQDPGQGLRLIYYSQIVNDFQKGDIAEGYSVSREKKESFPLTVTSAQKNPTAFYLCASSDRGTGRDTQYFGPGTRLTVL.

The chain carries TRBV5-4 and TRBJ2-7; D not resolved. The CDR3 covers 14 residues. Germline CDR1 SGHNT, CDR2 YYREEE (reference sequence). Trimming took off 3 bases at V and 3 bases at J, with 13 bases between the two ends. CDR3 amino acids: CASSSSGTLYEQYF. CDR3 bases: TGTGCCAGCAGCTCGTCGGGTACGCTCTACGAGCAGTACTTC.

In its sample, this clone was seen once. CDR3: CASGRAKNIQYF. In DNA form, the CDR3 reads TGTGCCAGCGGTCGGGCCAAAAACATTCAGTACTTC. The V gene is TRBV6-5, the J gene TRBJ2-4; no clear D gene. From germline, CDR1 is MNHEY and CDR2 SVGAGI. The CDR3 extends over 12 amino acids. Trimming removed 8 bases at V and 1 base at J, with 6 bases between.

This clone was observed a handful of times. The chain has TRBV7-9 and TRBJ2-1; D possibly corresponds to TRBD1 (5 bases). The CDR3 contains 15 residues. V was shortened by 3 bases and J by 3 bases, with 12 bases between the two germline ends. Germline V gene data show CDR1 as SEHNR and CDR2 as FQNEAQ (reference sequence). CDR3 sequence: CASSFGSGIYNEQFF. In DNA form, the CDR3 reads TGTGCCAGCAGCTTCGGGTCAGGGATCTACAATGAGCAGTTCTTC.

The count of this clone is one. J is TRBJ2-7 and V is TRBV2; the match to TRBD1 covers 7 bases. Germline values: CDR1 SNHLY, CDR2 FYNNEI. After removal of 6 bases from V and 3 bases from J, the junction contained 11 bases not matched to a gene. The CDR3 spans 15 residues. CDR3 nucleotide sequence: TGTGCCAGCAGAAGGACAGGACCCCTAAACTACGAGCAGTACTTC. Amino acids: CASRRTGPLNYEQYF.

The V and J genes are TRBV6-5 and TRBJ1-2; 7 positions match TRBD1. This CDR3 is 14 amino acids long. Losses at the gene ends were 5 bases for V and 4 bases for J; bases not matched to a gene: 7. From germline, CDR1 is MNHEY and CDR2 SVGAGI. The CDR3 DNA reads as TGTGCCAGCAGTCGCGAGACAGGGACCTATGGCTACACCTTC. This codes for CASSRETGTYGYTF.

The CDR3 here is CASTPGVGQWTQYF. The CDR3 bases are TGTGCCAGCACCCCCGGGGTGGGGCAGTGGACCCAGTACTTC. The chain couples TRBV9 to TRBJ2-5, with D perhaps given as TRBD1 or TRBD2 (5 bases each). Trimming removed 6 bases from V and 7 bases from J, with 19 bases in between. Germline CDR1 reads SGDLS; CDR2 reads YYNGEE. There are 14 residues in the CDR3.

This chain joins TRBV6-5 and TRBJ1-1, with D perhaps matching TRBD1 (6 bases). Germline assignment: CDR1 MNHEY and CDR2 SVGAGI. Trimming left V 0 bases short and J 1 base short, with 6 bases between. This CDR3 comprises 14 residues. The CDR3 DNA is TGTGCCAGCAGTTACTCGGACAGGAACACTGAAGCTTTCTTT. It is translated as CASSYSDRNTEAFF.

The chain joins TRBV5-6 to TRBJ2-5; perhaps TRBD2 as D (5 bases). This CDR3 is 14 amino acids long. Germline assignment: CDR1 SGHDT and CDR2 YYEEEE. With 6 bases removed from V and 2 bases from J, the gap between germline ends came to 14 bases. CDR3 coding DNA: TGTGCCAGCATACTAACCGGGGTTCAAGAGACCCAGTACTTC. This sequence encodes CASILTGVQETQYF.

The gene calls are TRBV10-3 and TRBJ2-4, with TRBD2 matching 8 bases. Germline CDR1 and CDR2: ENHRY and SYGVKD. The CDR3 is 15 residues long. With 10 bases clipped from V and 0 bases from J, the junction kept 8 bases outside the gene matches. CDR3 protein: CATQTGGLAKNIQYF. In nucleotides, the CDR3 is TGTGCCACCCAAACGGGGGGGCTAGCCAAAAACATTCAGTACTTC.

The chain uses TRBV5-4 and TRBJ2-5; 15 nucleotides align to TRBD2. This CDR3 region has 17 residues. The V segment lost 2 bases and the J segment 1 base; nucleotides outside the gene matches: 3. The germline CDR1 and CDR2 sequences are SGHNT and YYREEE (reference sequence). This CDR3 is CASSFRTSGRGQETQYF. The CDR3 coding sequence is TGTGCCAGCAGCTTCCGGACTAGCGGGAGGGGCCAAGAGACCCAGTACTTC.